Sequencing of this TCR beta chain was carried out in a study of CD8 T cells in ankylosing spondylitis. This clonotype was observed many times. The target antigen is unknown. TCRdb re-called the 5' RACE reads through MiXCR, storing one row per CDR3 protein. The table lists roughly 350,000 distinct CDR3 sequences, 6.5% to 10% of them singletons. General study findings and limits: Ankylosing spondylitis blood seemed to carry a telltale TCR beta motif made of under 10 highly homologous variants.

The origin of this receptor is a male donor with ankylosing spondylitis. Sequenced: blood, either unsorted or a sorted T cell fraction (not recorded which).

The CDR3 DNA reads TGCAGCGTTAGAACGGACTTAAATGAGCAGTTCTTC. Translation: CSVRTDLNEQFF. V usage is TRBV29-1 and J usage is TRBJ2-1; a weak D match, TRBD2 (5 bases). Deletions cut 5 bases from V and 7 bases from J, with 12 bases between. The CDR3 runs 12 residues. Germline CDR1 is SQVTM and CDR2 is ANQGSEA.